These 9 T cell receptor beta chains share one sample of origin, sequenced in a study of breast tumors, draining lymph nodes, adjacent tissues (dated by TCRdb to the mid-2010s). The lymph node samples were taken from the axillary draining lymph nodes of breast cancer patients. Library preparation employed multiplex PCR. The run used an Illumina HiSeq 2000. TCRdb reprocessing: public reads trimmed at Q25 with fastp, clones called with MiXCR, in-frame beta chains kept. Records with the same CDR3 protein are collapsed into one entry carrying the most frequent genes and DNA. The sample has about 130,000 distinct CDR3 sequences on record, roughly 20% of them singletons. In total, the top ten clones hold about 2% of the sample. Material: axillary lymph node tissue. These receptors all come from a female donor with breast cancer. Some clones in this sample may be carry-over from other donors' samples.

Concerning this clonotype: A clone one base away is much larger, so this may be a read error. The chain joins TRBV5-6 to TRBJ2-3; D perhaps matches TRBD1 (5 bases). V was shortened by 0 bases and J by 6 bases, with 17 bases between the two germline ends. Germline loops: CDR1 SGHDT, CDR2 YYEEEE. The CDR3 contains 16 residues. The CDR3 DNA reads as TGTGCCAGCAGCTTGGGCTCCCGATACGCAGGGGATACGCAGTATTTT. Translating it yields CASSLGSRYAGDTQYF.

This clonotype was found many times. V usage is TRBV27 and J usage is TRBJ2-7; 8 bases agree with TRBD2. The CDR3 length is 12 residues. With V trimmed by 8 bases and J by 2 bases, 2 bases remained unmatched. The germline V gene encodes CDR1 MNHEY and CDR2 SMNVEV (reference sequence). The CDR3 reads CASRGGPYEQYF. The DNA of the CDR3 is TGTGCCAGCCGGGGGGGCCCCTACGAGCAGTACTTC.

Comments on this clonotype: A much larger clone differs by one base, so this may be a read error. This rearrangement joins TRBV4-2 to TRBJ2-7, with 7 bases lining up with TRBD2. V was pared by 0 bases and J by 7 bases, with 9 bases of the junction left unmatched. Germline V lookup: CDR1 LGHNA, CDR2 YNFKEQ. The CDR3 is 15 residues long. The CDR3 spells CASSQDMPGGGEQYF. CDR3 coding DNA: TGTGCCAGCAGCCAAGATATGCCGGGAGGCGGTGAGCAGTACTTC.

This clonotype was picked up many times. CDR3 sequence: CASSAGQGTGQYF. CDR3 DNA: TGTGCCAGCAGCGCGGGACAGGGGACCGGGCAGTACTTC. The chain couples TRBV9 to TRBJ2-7; 10 positions agree with TRBD1. The CDR3 runs 13 residues. From germline, CDR1 is SGDLS and CDR2 YYNGEE. V lost 3 bases, J lost 9 bases, and 6 bases stayed unmatched.

The chain is built from TRBV7-3 and TRBJ2-1, with 7 bases aligning to TRBD2. There are 15 residues in the CDR3. Germline lookup yields CDR1 SGHTA and CDR2 FQGTGA. J was trimmed by 7 bases and V by 2 bases; bases with no gene match: 8. The CDR3 DNA follows: TGTGCCAGCAGCTTAGGGGCGGGAGTTTGGAATGAGCAGTTCTTC. It translates to CASSLGAGVWNEQFF. The entire variable domain, with the rest obtained from reference TRBV7-3 and TRBJ2-1, is as follows: GAGVSQTPSNKVTEKGKYVELRCDPISGHTALYWYRQSLGQGPEFLIYFQGTGAADDSGLPNDRFFAVRPEGSVSTLKIQRTERGDSAVYLCASSLGAGVWNEQFFGPGTRLTVL.

A single count supports this clonotype. This may be a read error, as it is one base from a much larger clone. The J gene is TRBJ1-2, the V gene TRBV4-3; 7 nucleotides align to TRBD1. In germline, CDR1 is LGHNA, CDR2 YSLEER. The CDR3 has 16 residues. V shed 1 base and J 0 bases; nucleotides not matched to a gene: 5. The CDR3 bases are TGCGCCAGCAGCCAAGTTGGGACAGCCCCTAACTATGGCTACACCTTC. Encoded protein: CASSQVGTAPNYGYTF.

This clonotype appeared many times. The rearrangement uses TRBV5-6 and TRBJ2-7; weak D call: TRBD1 (6 bases). Germline V lookup: CDR1 SGHDT, CDR2 YYEEEE. V lost 4 bases to trimming and J lost 3 bases, with 17 bases between them. The CDR3 has 15 amino acids. CDR3 loop: CASSPTGLADYEQYF. Here the CDR3 DNA reads TGTGCCAGCAGCCCCACAGGGCTCGCAGACTACGAGCAGTACTTC.

Concerning this clonotype: This may be a read error, as it is one base from a much larger clone. The chain carries TRBV19 and TRBJ2-5, with a weak D call TRBD2 (6 bases). This CDR3 contains 13 residues. Trimming removed 5 bases at V and 7 bases at J, with 14 bases between. Germline CDR1 LNHDA, CDR2 SQIVND (reference sequence). In DNA, the CDR3 is TGTGCCAGTAGTCTCCGGAGGGATGCGACCCAGTACTTC. It is translated as CASSLRRDATQYF.

Ten or more counts support this clonotype. V is TRBV6-6 and J is TRBJ1-3; D gene unclear. Trimming cost V 2 bases and J 2 bases, with 4 bases left between them. Germline V gene sequence: CDR1 MNHNY, CDR2 SVGAGI (reference sequence). This CDR3 is built from 13 residues. The CDR3 DNA reads as TGTGCCAGCAGTTACATCGCTGGAAACACCATATATTTT. Translated, it gives CASSYIAGNTIYF.